The entry that follows covers one T cell receptor beta chain sequence. The target antigen is unknown. Data came from immunoSEQ multiplex PCR; TCRdb stores just in-frame clones and leaves some out. This table holds hundreds of thousands of clones, about nine tenths found once. The data are from a study of Ad26.COV2.S vaccination and SARS-CoV-2 variants. The overall study: It was the COV1001 Ad26.COV2.S trial arm that included the donor.

Study conclusions and caveats: Analyses that measured TCR breadth and depth may have underestimated total T cell responses.

With V trimmed by 2 bases and J by 8 bases, 7 bases remained unmatched. Per germline, CDR1 MNHEY and CDR2 SVGAGI. This CDR3 spans 16 amino acids. Described treatment: around 19 received Ad26.COV2.S at low or high dose, single or two shots; about 5 received placebo; per-sample allocation not given. After the first vaccine or placebo injection, samples were drawn on day 63. Within Boston, the person who donated was an adult of 18-55 years. An Ad26 vector expressing Wuhan-strain SARS-CoV-2 spike constituted the vaccine. The sequenced sample was peripheral blood, obtained in a trial of Ad26.COV2.S vaccine versus placebo. This clonotype was sampled from a person aged 18-65 years who received the Ad26.COV2.S COVID-19 vaccine or a placebo. This chain joins TRBV6-5 and TRBJ2-1; TRBD2 matches 12 bases. The CDR3 sequence: CASSYKRTSGKDEQFF. CDR3 DNA sequence: TGTGCCAGCAGTTACAAGAGGACTAGCGGGAAGGATGAGCAGTTCTTC.